A selection of T cell receptor beta chains follows, all from one sample in a study of CD8 T cells in Susac syndrome. Via MiXCR, TCRdb re-called the immunoSEQ multiplex PCR reads, giving one row per CDR3 protein. This sample yields some 110,000 distinct CDR3 sequences, of which just under 95% are seen a single time; around 0.27% belongs to the top ten. Material: CD8+ T cells from PBMCs. The receptor source for this set is a human donor with Susac syndrome. Both conserved end residues are part of each CDR3. A D gene is named only where the DNA matches it firmly.

d_call: TRBD2; v_call: TRBV7-2; j_call: TRBJ2-3; cdr3_nt: TGTGCCAGCAGCCCAGACAGCGGGGGGGCAGATACGCAGTATTTT; cdr3_aa: CASSPDSGGADTQYF
d_call: .; v_call: TRBV5-1; j_call: TRBJ2-7; cdr3_nt: TGCGCCAGCAGCTTGGATGGGGGTTCCGCTTACGAGCAGTACTTC; cdr3_aa: CASSLDGGSAYEQYF
d_call: .; v_call: TRBV27; j_call: TRBJ1-3; cdr3_nt: TGTGCCAGCAGTGCTCAAGGGACTGGAAACACCATATATTTT; cdr3_aa: CASSAQGTGNTIYF
d_call: .; v_call: TRBV6-6; j_call: TRBJ2-5; cdr3_nt: TGTGCCAGCAGTGTAGCAGTCCAAGAGACCCAGTACTTC; cdr3_aa: CASSVAVQETQYF
d_call: .; v_call: TRBV6-1; j_call: TRBJ2-7; cdr3_nt: TGTGCCAGCAGTGACACCTCCTACGAGCAGTACTTC; cdr3_aa: CASSDTSYEQYF
d_call: TRBD1; v_call: TRBV9; j_call: TRBJ2-5; cdr3_nt: TGTGCCAGCAGTCCTGGGTACAGGGGCCAGACCCAGTACTTC; cdr3_aa: CASSPGYRGQTQYF
d_call: TRBD2; v_call: TRBV14; j_call: TRBJ2-3; cdr3_nt: TGTGCCAGCAGCCCCGGAGCGGGGGCCGGCACAGATACGCAGTATTTT; cdr3_aa: CASSPGAGAGTDTQYF
d_call: TRBD1; v_call: TRBV29-1; j_call: TRBJ2-5; cdr3_nt: TGCAGCGTTTACAGGGGAGAGACCCAGTACTTC; cdr3_aa: CSVYRGETQYF
d_call: TRBD1; v_call: TRBV18; j_call: TRBJ2-4; cdr3_nt: TGTGCCAGCTCACCGGGACAGGGCCTGCCGGGCATTCAGTACTTC; cdr3_aa: CASSPGQGLPGIQYF
d_call: .; v_call: TRBV9; j_call: TRBJ2-1; cdr3_nt: TGTGCCAGCAACGTAGAGGGGGATCCCAACAATGAGCAGTTCTTC; cdr3_aa: CASNVEGDPNNEQFF